This TCR beta chain was profiled in a study of technical replicates of blood from several donors. Clones were sequenced by immunoSEQ multiplex PCR, and TCRdb holds only the in-frame ones, with some missing. In the table there are approximately 100,000 clones, approximately 94% of which are singletons. V was clipped by 6 bases and J by 4 bases, with 19 bases between them. The germline CDR1 and CDR2 sequences are MNHNY and SVGAGI (reference sequence). The CDR3 runs 15 residues. Sequenced material: T cells isolated from PBMCs. The receptor's source is a human donor in good health. The chain has TRBV6-6 and TRBJ2-7; possibly TRBD2 for D (5 bases). CDR3 bases: TGTGCCAGCAGACCCAGCCTTCGGGGTGGTTACGAGCAGTACTTC. Its translation is CASRPSLRGGYEQYF.